A selection of T cell receptor beta chains follows, all from one sample in a study of cytomegalovirus exposure and HLA in healthy donors. Profiled with immunoSEQ multiplex PCR; TCRdb holds only in-frame clones, not every one. The repertoire holds 35,000 to 45,000 clones, with 53% as singletons. Sequencing was done on a sample of PBMCs. These TCRs come from a woman between 35 and 50 years old in good health and CMV-seropositive. CDR3s include the opening cysteine and the closing phenylalanine or tryptophan. Clone size is stated in some rows and not others, as once, few, many or a class when expanded.

TRBV30,few,TRBJ1-1,CAWSRLQGDTEAFF
TRBV6-5,-,TRBJ2-7,CASSHGWTGDYEQYF
TRBV6-1,-,TRBJ1-1,CASGGSGAATEAFF
TRBV6-5,-,TRBJ1-1,CASSYSPDRDTEAFF
TRBV21-1,-,TRBJ1-2,CASSKLAVYGYTF
TRBV16,-,TRBJ1-6,CASSNVLNSPLHF
TRBV4-1,-,TRBJ1-3,CASSQVSSSGNTIYF
TRBV14,-,TRBJ1-2,CASSQLTGGNSYTF
TRBV12-5,-,TRBJ1-2,CASGLPTTGYGYTF
TRBV7-9,-,TRBJ1-5,CASSLGGLNQPQHF
TRBV27,few,TRBJ2-7,CASSLGAGDVYEQYF
TRBV20-1,once,TRBJ1-2,CSALYGYTF
TRBV15,-,TRBJ1-5,CATSIQGSNQPQHF
TRBV4-1,-,TRBJ2-7,CASSPSGYEQYF
TRBV5-1,-,TRBJ1-1,CASSLDRGKTEAFF
TRBV7-6,few,TRBJ2-5,CASSLNGGRILGETQYF
TRBV19,few,TRBJ1-1,CASSMSALNTEAFF
TRBV7-7,-,TRBJ1-1,CASSLDPSTEAFF
TRBV7-2,few,TRBJ2-3,CASSLRQVADTQYF
TRBV19,-,TRBJ2-1,CASKAGSGGAREQFF
TRBV7-9,-,TRBJ1-2,CASSLGRVIYGYTF
TRBV7-9,once,TRBJ1-5,CASSSTGQINQPQHF
TRBV4-2,few,TRBJ2-3,CASSLAEADTQYF
TRBV6-5,-,TRBJ1-2,CASSYRRSGGYTF
TRBV7-6,few,TRBJ1-1,CASSLTVNTEAFF
TRBV29-1,-,TRBJ2-5,CSVGGPRETQYF
TRBV7-3,-,TRBJ1-1,CASSSPGGEAFF
TRBV15,-,TRBJ1-1,CATSSRRGFSAEAFF
TRBV19,-,TRBJ1-4,CASQRQLGEKLFF